This T cell receptor (beta chain) is from a study of regulatory T cells in long-lasting Graves disease (dated by TCRdb to the early 2020s). Notes on the research overall: Persistent Graves' disease was defined as antithyroid drug treatment for over 5 years with persistently positive TSH receptor autoantibodies. Patients with persistent Graves' disease were compared with patients with newly diagnosed Graves' disease using TCR sequencing and RNA sequencing of peripheral blood. The study took place in China and was registered as a clinical trial. A total of around 35 samples underwent TCR sequencing: about 13 from persistent and around 20 from newly diagnosed Graves' disease patients. Persistent Graves' disease patients in the clinical cohort had taken antithyroid drugs for around 11 years on average. The research as a whole found: Sequencing and analysis were restricted to the TCR beta chain. Persistent patients shared more public clonotypes among themselves (approximately 2,500) than newly diagnosed patients did (about 970). Persistent disease showed preferential use of TRBV28, TRBJ1-2 and TRBJ2-5, whereas newly diagnosed disease favored TRBV20-1 and TRBJ2-1. Peripheral blood alone was examined, since thyroid tissue, which constituted the primary lesion, could not be accessed. The small sample size was acknowledged by the authors as a limitation that may reduce accuracy. Compared with newly diagnosed patients, persistent Graves' disease patients had lower TCR Shannon entropy and fewer highly expanded clones, which suggests clonal expansion.

Receptors were amplified or captured by multiplex PCR. The instrument given in TCRdb is Illumina HiSeq 4000. CDR3 regions were amplified by Arm-PCR with iRepertoire HTBI primers to construct TCR beta libraries. Gel purification was performed on PCR products prior to sequencing. Per the original workflow: Gene usage analysis of CDR3 amino acid clonotypes relied on the roughly 60 TRBV and around 13 TRBJ segments identified across samples. Filtered high-quality paired reads were merged into contigs using COPE and FqMerger. Contigs were aligned with BLAST to IMGT TRBV, TRBD and TRBJ reference genes, and CDR3 was defined per IMGT. Highly expanded clones were defined as clonotypes with a frequency above 0.1%. Shannon entropy was used to measure repertoire diversity, and the Gini coefficient was used to measure V-J evenness. Public clonotypes were defined as clonotypes shared by more than one individual. Clones were called with MiXCR by TCRdb after fastp trimmed the public reads at Q25, and only in-frame beta chains were retained. Rows are unified per CDR3 protein, each entry keeping the most common DNA and genes. In this record, the V and J calls reflect TCRdb's handling and not the investigators' own analysis. The sample includes about 460,000 distinct CDR3 sequences, with under 25% observed a single time. The ten largest clones capture under 15% of the sample.

The time point label corresponds to: persistent/refractory GD, antithyroid drugs over 5 years with positive TRAb. For both TCR sequencing and RNA sequencing, RNA was extracted from PBMCs using TRIzol. Graves' disease was diagnosed according to American Thyroid Association guidelines. Patients were recruited from an endocrinology department in Xi'an, China. From each patient, about 9 milliliters of peripheral blood was collected into an EDTA anticoagulant tube. Ficoll Paque Plus density gradient separation was used to isolate PBMCs, and no additional T cell sorting was done. An Agilent 2100 Bioanalyzer and agarose gel were used to assess RNA quality, and a NanoDrop 2000 was used to measure RNA concentration. Note on this clonotype: The specificity of this receptor is unknown. No much larger clone is present one base from it, and per-base qualities are unavailable.

At the junction V is shortened by 5 bases and J by 7 bases, with 18 bases in between. Measured from the cysteine to the phenylalanine, the CDR3 is 14 residues long. Of the read, only the CDR3 DNA is kept; its 42 bases are in frame from base 1. Sequenced material: peripheral blood mononuclear cells (PBMCs), taken when the disease was refractory, from a patient treated with antithyroid drugs. The origin of this receptor is a female donor with Graves disease. In this chain, TRBV12-3 or TRBV12-4 is recombined with TRBJ2-7, with the D gene call left open. In nucleotides, the sequence is TGTGCCAGCAGTCCCCCGGGTGAGCGTGAGGAGCAGTACTTC. This yields the protein CASSPPGEREEQYF.